Below are 11 T cell receptor beta chains sequenced from a single sample in a study of CD8 T cells in Susac syndrome. With random hexamers, 0.5 to 1 ug RNA was reverse transcribed. TCRdb passed the immunoSEQ multiplex PCR reads through MiXCR, listing each CDR3 protein once. Of 150,000 to 200,000 distinct CDR3 sequences in the sample, 94% are singletons; the top ten hold 0.085% to 0.095%. Input material: CD4+ T cells from PBMCs. Receptor source: a human donor with multiple sclerosis.

The chain combines TRBV5-1 with TRBJ1-1, with 9 bases identical to TRBD1. Trimming at V came to 3 bases and at J to 10 bases, leaving 7 bases not matched to a gene. Germline loops: CDR1 SGHRS, CDR2 YFSETQ. The length of the CDR3 is 13 residues. In DNA, the CDR3 is TGCGCCAGCAGCTCTCCGGGACAGGGACCAGCTTTCTTT. Its protein product is CASSSPGQGPAFF.

The rearrangement joins TRBV4-3 to TRBJ2-5; D is possibly TRBD1 (6 bases). The germline gives CDR1 LGHNA, CDR2 YSLEER. V lost 0 bases and J lost 5, with 10 bases in between. CDR3 size: 14 residues. CDR3 sequence: CASSQDHRAETQYF. The CDR3 nucleotides read TGCGCCAGCAGCCAAGATCACAGGGCCGAGACCCAGTACTTC.

The chain has TRBV24-1 and TRBJ1-2, with a weak D call TRBD1 (5 bases). Germline V gene lookup returns CDR1 KGHDR and CDR2 SFDVKD. The CDR3 has 14 residues. V was trimmed by 3 bases and J by 9 bases, leaving 16 bases between them. This CDR3 reads CATSDLGTAESYTF. DNA for the CDR3: TGTGCCACCAGTGATCTAGGGACGGCTGAAAGCTACACCTTC.

This chain connects TRBV5-6 to TRBJ1-2; TRBD1 might be the D (6 bases). V was pared by 7 bases and J by 4 bases, with 20 bases between. The germline CDR1 and CDR2 sequences are SGHDT and YYEEEE. CDR3 length: 15 amino acids. In DNA form, the CDR3 reads TGTGCCAGCGGGGGCCGGGCCCAACAGCTCTATGGCTACACCTTC. This codes for CASGGRAQQLYGYTF. The entire variable domain, with the rest obtained from reference TRBV5-6 and TRBJ1-2, is as follows: DAGVTQSPTHLIKTRGQQVTLRCSPKSGHDTVSWYQQALGQGPQFIFQYYEEEERQRGNFPDRFSGHQFPNYSSELNVNALLLGDSALYLCASGGRAQQLYGYTFGSGTRLTVV.

This CDR3 reads CASSVEGRAGNTIYF. The CDR3 nucleotides are TGTGCCAGCAGCGTAGAAGGCAGGGCTGGAAACACCATATATTTT. The chain is built from TRBV9 and TRBJ1-3; weak D call: TRBD1 (5 bases). V lost 0 bases to trimming and J lost 2 bases, with 9 bases between them. The germline gives CDR1 SGDLS, CDR2 YYNGEE. The CDR3 spans 15 residues.

The V call is TRBV29-1, the J call TRBJ2-7; 7 bases line up with TRBD1. J was trimmed by 5 bases and V by 6 bases; bases with no gene match: 10. The CDR3 contains 13 residues. Germline-derived CDR1 and CDR2 are SQVTM and ANQGSEA. CDR3 coding DNA: TGCAGCGTAGGAGACAGGGTTGAACACGAGCAGTACTTC. Its translation: CSVGDRVEHEQYF.

The chain recombines TRBV28 with TRBJ2-5, with 13 bases identical to TRBD2. The CDR3 has 15 residues. Germline-derived CDR1 and CDR2 are MDHEN and SYDVKM. V lost 3 bases, J lost 5 bases, and 3 bases stayed unmatched. CDR3 bases: TGTGCCAGCAGTTTGAGACTAGCGGGAGGTGAGACCCAGTACTTC. Amino acids: CASSLRLAGGETQYF. The whole variable domain, remainder taken from reference TRBV28 and TRBJ2-5, is DVKVTQSSRYLVKRTGEKVFLECVQDMDHENMFWYRQDPGLGLRLIYFSYDVKMKEKGDIPEGYSVSREKKERFSLILESASTNQTSMYLCASSLRLAGGETQYFGPGTRLLVL.

The sample holds one count of this clonotype. The rearrangement uses TRBV11-2 and TRBJ1-4; D gene ambiguous. The germline gives CDR1 SGHAT, CDR2 FQNNGV. V lost 3 bases and J 2 bases, leaving 7 bases between the germline ends. CDR3 size: 14 residues. The CDR3, as DNA: TGTGCCAGCAGCTTGATGGGGACTAATGAAAAACTGTTTTTT. Translating gives CASSLMGTNEKLFF.

This clonotype is a singleton in its sample. The chain carries TRBV14 and TRBJ1-2; D is unresolved. V was pared by 0 bases and J by 3 bases, with 11 bases between. Germline V gene sequence: CDR1 SGHDN, CDR2 FVKESK. There are 15 residues in the CDR3. CDR3 bases: TGTGCCAGCAGCCAAGAAGGAACCGGGTACTATGGCTACACCTTC. Amino acid sequence: CASSQEGTGYYGYTF.

This clonotype showed up just once. V is TRBV20-1 and J is TRBJ2-7; 9 bases agree with TRBD2. The CDR3 runs 14 residues. Germline CDR1 DFQATT, CDR2 SNEGSKA (reference sequence). With 5 bases clipped from V and 0 bases from J, the junction kept 5 bases outside the gene matches. The DNA of the CDR3 is TGCAGTGCTCCCCTAGCGGGAAACTCCTACGAGCAGTACTTC. It yields the protein CSAPLAGNSYEQYF.

J is TRBJ2-1 and V is TRBV3-1, with D unresolved. Trimming took off 1 base at V and 4 bases at J, with 8 bases between the two ends. This CDR3 has 14 amino acids. Germline loops: CDR1 LGHDT, CDR2 YNNKEL (reference sequence). The CDR3 DNA sequence: TGTGCCAGCAGCCAAGGGGGTCTTTACAATGAGCAGTTCTTC. Translation gives CASSQGGLYNEQFF.